The entry that follows covers one T cell receptor (beta chain) sequence. No antigen is known for it. The entry originates in a study of T cell repertoires in cytomegalovirus infection. A single record per CDR3 protein comes from TCRdb applying MiXCR to the reads. Of around 100,000 distinct CDR3 sequences in the sample, roughly 40% were seen once. The source of this sequence is a human donor in good health (CMV status not recorded). Some clones in this sample may be carry-over from other donors' samples. The sequencing used CD8+ T cells from cultured PBMCs, collected from culture after CMV antigen stimulation.

The CDR3 loop is CASSLGAGISYEQYF. As DNA, the CDR3 is TGTGCCAGCAGTTTAGGGGCAGGCATCTCCTACGAGCAGTACTTC. The V gene is TRBV27, the J gene TRBJ2-7; a possible D gene is TRBD1 (5 bases). The CDR3 is 15 residues long. Germline V gives CDR1 MNHEY, CDR2 SMNVEV (reference sequence). V was clipped by 2 bases and J by 0 bases, with 11 bases between them.